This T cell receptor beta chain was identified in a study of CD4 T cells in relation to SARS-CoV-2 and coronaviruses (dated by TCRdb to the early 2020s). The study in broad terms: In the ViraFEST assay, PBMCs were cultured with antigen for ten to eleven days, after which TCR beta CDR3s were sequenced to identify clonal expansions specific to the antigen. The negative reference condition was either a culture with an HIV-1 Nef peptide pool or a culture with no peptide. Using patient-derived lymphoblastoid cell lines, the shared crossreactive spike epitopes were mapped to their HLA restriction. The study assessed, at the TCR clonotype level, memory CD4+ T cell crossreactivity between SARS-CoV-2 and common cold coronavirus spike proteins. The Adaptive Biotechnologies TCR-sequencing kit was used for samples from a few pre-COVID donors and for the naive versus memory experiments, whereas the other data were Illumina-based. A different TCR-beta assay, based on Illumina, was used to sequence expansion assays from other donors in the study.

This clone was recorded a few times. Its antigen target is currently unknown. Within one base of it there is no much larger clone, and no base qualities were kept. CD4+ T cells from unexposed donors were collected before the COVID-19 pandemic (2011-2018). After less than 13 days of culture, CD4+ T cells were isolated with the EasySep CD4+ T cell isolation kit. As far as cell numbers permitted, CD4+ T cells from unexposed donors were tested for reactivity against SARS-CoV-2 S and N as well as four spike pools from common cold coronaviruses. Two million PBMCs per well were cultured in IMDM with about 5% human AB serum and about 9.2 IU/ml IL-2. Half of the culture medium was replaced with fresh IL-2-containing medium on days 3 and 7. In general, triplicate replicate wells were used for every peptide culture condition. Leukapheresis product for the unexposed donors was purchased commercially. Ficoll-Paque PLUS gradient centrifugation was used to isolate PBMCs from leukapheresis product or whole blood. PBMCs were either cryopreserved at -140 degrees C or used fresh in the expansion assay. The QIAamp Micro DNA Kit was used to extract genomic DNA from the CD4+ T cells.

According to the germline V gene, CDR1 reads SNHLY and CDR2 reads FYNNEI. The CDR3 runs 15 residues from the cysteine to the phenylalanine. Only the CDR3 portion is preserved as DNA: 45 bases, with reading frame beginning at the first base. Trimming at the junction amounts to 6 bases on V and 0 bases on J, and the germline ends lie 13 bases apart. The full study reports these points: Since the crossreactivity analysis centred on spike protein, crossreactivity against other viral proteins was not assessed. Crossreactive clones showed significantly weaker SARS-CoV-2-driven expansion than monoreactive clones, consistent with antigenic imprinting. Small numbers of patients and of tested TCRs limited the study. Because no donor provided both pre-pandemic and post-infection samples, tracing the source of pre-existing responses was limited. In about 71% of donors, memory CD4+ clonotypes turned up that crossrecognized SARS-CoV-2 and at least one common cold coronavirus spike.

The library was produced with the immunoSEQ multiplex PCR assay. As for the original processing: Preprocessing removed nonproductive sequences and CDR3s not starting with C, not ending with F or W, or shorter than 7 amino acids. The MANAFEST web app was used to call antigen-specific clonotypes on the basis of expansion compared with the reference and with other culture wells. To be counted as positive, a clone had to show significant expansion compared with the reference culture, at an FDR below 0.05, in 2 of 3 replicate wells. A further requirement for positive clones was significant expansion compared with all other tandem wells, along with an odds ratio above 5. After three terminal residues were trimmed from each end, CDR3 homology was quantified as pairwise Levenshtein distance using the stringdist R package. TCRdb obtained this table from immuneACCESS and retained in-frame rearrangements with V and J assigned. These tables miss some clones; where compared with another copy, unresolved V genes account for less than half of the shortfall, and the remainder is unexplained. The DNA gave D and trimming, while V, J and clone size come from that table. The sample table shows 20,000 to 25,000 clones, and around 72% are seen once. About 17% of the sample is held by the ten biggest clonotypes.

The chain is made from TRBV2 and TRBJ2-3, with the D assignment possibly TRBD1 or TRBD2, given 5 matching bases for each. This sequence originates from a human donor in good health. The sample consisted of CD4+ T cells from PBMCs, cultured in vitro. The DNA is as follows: TGTGCCAGCAGCAAAAGGGGCGGGAGCACAGATACGCAGTATTTT. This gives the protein CASSKRGGSTDTQYF.